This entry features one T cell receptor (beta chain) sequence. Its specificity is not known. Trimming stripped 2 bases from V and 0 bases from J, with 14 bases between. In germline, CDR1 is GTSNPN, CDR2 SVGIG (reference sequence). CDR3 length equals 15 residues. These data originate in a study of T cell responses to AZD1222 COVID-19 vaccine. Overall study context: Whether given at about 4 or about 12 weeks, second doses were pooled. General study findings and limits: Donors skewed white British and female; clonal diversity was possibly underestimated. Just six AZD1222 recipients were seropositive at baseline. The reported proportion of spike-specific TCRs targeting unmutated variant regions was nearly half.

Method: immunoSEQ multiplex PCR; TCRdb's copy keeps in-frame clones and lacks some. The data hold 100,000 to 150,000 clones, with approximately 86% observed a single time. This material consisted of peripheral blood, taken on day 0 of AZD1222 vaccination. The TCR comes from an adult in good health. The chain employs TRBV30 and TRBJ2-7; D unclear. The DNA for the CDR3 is TGTGCCTGGAGTCCCCGCCAGCTACTCTCCTACGAGCAGTACTTC. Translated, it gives CAWSPRQLLSYEQYF.